The clone carrying this TCR beta chain was detected many times. What it recognizes is unknown. The entry originates in a study of spatial heterogeneity in lung cancer. Study-level results: Resection saw ubiquitous expanded tumor TCRs appear in blood more than follow-up did.

Germline lookup yields CDR1 SQVTM and CDR2 ANQGSEA. V was cut by 4 bases and J by 0 bases, with 9 bases left in between. The CDR3 sequence is 13 residues long. TCRdb fed the 5' RACE reads into MiXCR, producing one record per CDR3 protein. The sample shows around 24,000 distinct CDR3 sequences, 5.5% to 8.5% of them seen only once. Time point here: sample taken at primary tumor resection. Extraction of whole RNA from tumor, nontumor lung or frozen PBMC preceded unsorted sequencing. Donors were about 70 untreated early-stage non-small cell lung cancer patients. This receptor was identified in a male donor with early-stage non-small cell lung cancer. Source: PBMCs, taken at surgery. The rearrangement uses TRBV29-1 and TRBJ1-1, with D possibly matching TRBD1 (6 bases). The CDR3 DNA reads as TGCAGCGTTGTACAGGGCCTGAACACTGAAGCTTTCTTT. Protein: CSVVQGLNTEAFF.